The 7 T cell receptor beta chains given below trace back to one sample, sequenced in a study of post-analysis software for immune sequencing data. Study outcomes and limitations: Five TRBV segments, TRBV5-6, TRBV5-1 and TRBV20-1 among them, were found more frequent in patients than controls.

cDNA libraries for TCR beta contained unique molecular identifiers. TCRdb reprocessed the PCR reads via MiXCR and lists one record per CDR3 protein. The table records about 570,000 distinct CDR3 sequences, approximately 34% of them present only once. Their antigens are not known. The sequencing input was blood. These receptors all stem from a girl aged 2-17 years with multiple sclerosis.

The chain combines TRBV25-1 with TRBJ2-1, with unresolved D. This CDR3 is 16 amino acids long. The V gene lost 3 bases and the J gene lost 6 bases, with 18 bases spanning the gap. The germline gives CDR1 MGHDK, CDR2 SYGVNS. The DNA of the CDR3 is TGTGCCAGCAGTGAGTTGACTGGGCGGTCGCGCAATGAGCAGTTCTTC. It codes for CASSELTGRSRNEQFF.

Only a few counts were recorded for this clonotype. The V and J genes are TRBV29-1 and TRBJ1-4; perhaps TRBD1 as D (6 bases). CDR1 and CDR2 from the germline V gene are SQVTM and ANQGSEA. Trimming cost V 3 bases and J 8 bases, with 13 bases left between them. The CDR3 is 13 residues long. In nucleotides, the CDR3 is TGCAGCGTTGAGTCCAGGGGTGGGGAAAAACTGTTTTTT. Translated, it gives CSVESRGGEKLFF.

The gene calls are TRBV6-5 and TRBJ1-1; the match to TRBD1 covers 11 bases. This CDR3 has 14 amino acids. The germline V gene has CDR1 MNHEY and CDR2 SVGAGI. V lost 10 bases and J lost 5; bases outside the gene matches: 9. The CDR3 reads CAIKRTGGCTEAFF. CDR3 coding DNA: TGTGCCATCAAACGGACAGGGGGCTGTACTGAAGCTTTCTTT.

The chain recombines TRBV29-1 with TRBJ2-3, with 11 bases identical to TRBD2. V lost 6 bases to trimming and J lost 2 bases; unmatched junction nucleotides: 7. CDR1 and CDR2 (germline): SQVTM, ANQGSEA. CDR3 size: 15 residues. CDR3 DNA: TGCAGCGTCCACCCACTAGCGGGGGTCACAGATACGCAGTATTTT. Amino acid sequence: CSVHPLAGVTDTQYF.

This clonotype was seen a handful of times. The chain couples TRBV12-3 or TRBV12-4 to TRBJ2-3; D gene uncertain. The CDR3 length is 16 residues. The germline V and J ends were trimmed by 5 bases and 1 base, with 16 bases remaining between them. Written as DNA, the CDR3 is TGTGCCAGCAGTCCTCCCTACTTATCCCGCACAGATACGCAGTATTTT. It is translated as CASSPPYLSRTDTQYF.

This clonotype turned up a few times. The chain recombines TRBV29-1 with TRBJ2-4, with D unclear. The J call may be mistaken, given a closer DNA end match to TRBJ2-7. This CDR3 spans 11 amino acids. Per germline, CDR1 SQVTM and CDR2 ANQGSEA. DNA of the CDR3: TGCAGCGTTGTTGAGGCGACCGAGCAGTACTTC. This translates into CSVVEATEQYF.

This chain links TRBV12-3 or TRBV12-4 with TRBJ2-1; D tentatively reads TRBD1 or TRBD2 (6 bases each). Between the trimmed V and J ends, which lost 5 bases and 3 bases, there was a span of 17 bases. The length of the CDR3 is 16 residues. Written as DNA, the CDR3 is TGTGCCAGCAGTCGCGGGACACGGGCCGTCTACAATGAGCAGTTCTTC. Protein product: CASSRGTRAVYNEQFF.